This record looks at one T cell receptor (beta chain) sequence and its context. Trimming took 5 bases from V and 0 from J, leaving 26 bases between them. Germline CDR1 is SGHAT and CDR2 is FQNNGV. This CDR3 is 20 amino acids long. This sample stems from a study of T cells after yellow fever vaccination. Via MiXCR, TCRdb re-called the 5' RACE reads, giving one row per CDR3 protein. The table includes almost 600,000 distinct CDR3 sequences, about 13% detected once. The starting material was PBMCs, obtained on the day of the yellow fever booster vaccination. This clonotype was obtained from a man aged 25-45 years who received the YFV17D yellow fever vaccine. This chain links TRBV11-2 with TRBJ1-5; TRBD1 might be the D (6 bases). CDR3 in DNA: TGTGCCAGCAGCGCCCCGGGACAATTAACCCGAACCTATAGCAATCAGCCCCAGCATTTT. Protein sequence: CASSAPGQLTRTYSNQPQHF.